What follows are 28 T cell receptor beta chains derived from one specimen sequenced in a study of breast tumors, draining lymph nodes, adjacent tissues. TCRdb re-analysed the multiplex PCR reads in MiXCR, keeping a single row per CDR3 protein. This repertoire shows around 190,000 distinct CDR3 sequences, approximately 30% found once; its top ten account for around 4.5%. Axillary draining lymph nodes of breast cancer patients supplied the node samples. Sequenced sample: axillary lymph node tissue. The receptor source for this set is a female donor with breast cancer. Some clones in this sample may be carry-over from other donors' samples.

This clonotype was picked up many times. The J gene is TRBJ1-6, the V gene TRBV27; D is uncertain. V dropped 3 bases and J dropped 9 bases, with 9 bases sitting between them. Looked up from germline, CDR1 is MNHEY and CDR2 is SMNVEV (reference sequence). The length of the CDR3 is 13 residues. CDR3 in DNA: TGTGCCAGCAGTTTTGCCCGGGGTTCACCCCTCCACTTT. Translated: CASSFARGSPLHF.

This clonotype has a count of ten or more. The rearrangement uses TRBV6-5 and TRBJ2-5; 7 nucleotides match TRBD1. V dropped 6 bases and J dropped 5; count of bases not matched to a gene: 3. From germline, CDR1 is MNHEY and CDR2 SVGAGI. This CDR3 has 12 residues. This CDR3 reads CASRDRQETQYF. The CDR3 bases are TGTGCCAGCAGGGACAGGCAGGAGACCCAGTACTTC.

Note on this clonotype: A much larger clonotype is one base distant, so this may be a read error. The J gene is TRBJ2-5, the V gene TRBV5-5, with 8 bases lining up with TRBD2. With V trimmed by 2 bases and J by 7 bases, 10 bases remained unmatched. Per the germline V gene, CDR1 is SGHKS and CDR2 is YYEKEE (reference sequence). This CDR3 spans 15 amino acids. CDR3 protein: CASSFAGLAMGTQYF. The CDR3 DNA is TGTGCCAGCAGCTTTGCTGGACTAGCAATGGGGACCCAGTACTTC.

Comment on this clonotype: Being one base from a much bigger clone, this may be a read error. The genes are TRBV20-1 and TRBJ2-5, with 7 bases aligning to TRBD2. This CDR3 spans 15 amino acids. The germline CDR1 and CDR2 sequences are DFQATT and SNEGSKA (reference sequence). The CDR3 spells CSARDPAGPRETQCF. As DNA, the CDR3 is TGCAGTGCTAGAGACCCAGCGGGACCACGAGAGACCCAGTGCTTC.

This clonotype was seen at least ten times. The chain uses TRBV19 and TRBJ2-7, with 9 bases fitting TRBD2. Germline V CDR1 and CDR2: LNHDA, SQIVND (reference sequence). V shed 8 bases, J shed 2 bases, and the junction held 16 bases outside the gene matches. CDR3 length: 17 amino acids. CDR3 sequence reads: CASLHETGGLAPYEQYF. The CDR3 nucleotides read TGTGCCAGTCTCCATGAAACCGGAGGACTAGCGCCCTACGAGCAGTACTTC.

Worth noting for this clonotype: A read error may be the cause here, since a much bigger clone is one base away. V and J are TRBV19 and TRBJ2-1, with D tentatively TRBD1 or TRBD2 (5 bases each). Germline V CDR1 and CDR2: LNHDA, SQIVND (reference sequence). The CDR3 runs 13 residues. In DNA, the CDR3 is TGTGCCAGTACCAACCGGGACCACAATGAGCAGCTCTTC. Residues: CASTNRDHNEQLF.

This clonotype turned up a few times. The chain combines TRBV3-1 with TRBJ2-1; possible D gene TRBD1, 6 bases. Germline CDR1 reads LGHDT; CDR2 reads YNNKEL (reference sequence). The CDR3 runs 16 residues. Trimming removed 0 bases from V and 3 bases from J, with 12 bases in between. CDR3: CASSQDRGTLYNEQFF. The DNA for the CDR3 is TGTGCCAGCAGCCAAGATAGAGGGACACTCTACAATGAGCAGTTCTTC.

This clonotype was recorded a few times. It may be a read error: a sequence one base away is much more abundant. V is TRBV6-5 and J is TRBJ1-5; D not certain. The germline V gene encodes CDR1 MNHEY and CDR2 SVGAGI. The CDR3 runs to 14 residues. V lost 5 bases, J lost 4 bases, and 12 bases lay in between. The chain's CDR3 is CASSPGMGNQPQHF. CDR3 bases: TGTGCCAGCAGTCCTGGGATGGGAAATCAGCCCCAGCATTTT.

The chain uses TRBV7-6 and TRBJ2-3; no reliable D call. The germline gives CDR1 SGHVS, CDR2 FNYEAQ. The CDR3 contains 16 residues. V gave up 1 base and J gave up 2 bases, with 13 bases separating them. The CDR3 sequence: CASSLVLSIDTDTQYF. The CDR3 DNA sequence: TGTGCCAGCAGCTTAGTACTCTCGATCGACACAGATACGCAGTATTTT.

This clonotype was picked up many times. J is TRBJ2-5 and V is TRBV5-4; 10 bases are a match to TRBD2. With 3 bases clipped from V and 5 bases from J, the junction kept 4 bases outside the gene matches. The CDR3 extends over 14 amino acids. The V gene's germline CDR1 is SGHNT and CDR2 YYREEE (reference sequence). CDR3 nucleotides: TGTGCCAGCAGCTCCAGCGGGGGGGCGGAGACCCAGTACTTC. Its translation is CASSSSGGAETQYF.

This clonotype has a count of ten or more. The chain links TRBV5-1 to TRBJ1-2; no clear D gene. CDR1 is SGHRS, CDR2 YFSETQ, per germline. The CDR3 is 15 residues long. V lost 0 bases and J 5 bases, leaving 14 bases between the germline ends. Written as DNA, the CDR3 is TGCGCCAGCAGCTTGGAGGACTCGGGTCTGTATGGCTACACCTTC. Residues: CASSLEDSGLYGYTF.

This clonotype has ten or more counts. CDR3 protein: CASSKGQGYEQYF. CDR3 DNA: TGTGCCAGCAGCAAAGGACAGGGCTACGAGCAGTACTTC. The V gene is TRBV12-3 or TRBV12-4, the J gene TRBJ2-7, with 8 bases matching TRBD1. The CDR3 spans 13 residues. The J segment lost 3 bases and the V segment lost 6 bases, leaving 4 bases of the junction unmatched.

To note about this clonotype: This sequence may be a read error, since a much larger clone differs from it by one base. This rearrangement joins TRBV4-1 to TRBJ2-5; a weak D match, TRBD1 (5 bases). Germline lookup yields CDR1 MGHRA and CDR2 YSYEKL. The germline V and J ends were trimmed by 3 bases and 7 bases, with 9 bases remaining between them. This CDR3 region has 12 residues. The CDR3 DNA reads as TGCGCCAGCAGCCATCCCCAGGGGACCCAGTACTTC. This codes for CASSHPQGTQYF.

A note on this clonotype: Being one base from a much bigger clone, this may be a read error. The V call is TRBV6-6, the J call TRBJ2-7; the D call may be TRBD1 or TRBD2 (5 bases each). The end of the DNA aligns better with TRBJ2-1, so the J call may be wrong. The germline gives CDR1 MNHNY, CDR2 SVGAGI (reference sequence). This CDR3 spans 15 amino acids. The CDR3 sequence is CASSTNGRGWDEQFF. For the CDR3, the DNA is TGTGCCAGCAGTACTAACGGACGGGGTTGGGACGAGCAGTTCTTC.

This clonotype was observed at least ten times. The CDR3 reads CASRIPMTPYGYTF. The CDR3 DNA is TGTGCCAGCAGGATACCGATGACTCCCTATGGCTACACCTTC. This chain joins TRBV27 and TRBJ1-2; D gene ambiguous. CDR1 and CDR2 from the germline V gene are MNHEY and SMNVEV (reference sequence). Trimming removed 6 bases at V and 4 bases at J, with 15 bases between. The CDR3 is 14 amino acids.

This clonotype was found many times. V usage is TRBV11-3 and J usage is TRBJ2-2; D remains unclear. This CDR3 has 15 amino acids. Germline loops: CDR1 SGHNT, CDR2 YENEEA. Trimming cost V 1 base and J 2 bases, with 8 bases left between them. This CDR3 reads CASSLGITNTGELFF. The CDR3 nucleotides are TGTGCCAGCAGCTTAGGTATCACTAACACCGGGGAGCTGTTTTTT.

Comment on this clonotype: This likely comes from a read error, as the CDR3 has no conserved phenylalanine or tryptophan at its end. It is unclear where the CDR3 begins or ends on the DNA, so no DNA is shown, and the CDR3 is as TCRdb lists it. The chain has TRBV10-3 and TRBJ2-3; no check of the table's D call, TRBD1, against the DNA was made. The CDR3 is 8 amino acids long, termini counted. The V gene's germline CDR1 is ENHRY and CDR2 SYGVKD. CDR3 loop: CAIRQGDI.

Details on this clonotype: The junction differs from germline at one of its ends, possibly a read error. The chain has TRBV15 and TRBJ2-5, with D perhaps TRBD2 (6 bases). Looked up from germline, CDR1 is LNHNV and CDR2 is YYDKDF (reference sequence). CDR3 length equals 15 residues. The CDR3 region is CATSTPGRRQGTQYF. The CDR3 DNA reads TGTGCCACCAGCACCCCAGGGAGGAGACAAGGGACCCAGTACTTC. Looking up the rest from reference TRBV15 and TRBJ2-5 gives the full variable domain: DAMVIQNPRYQVTQFGKPVTLSCSQTLNHNVMYWYQQKSSQAPKLLFHYYDKDFNNEADTPDNFQSRRPNTSFCFLDIRSPGLGDTAMYLCATSTPGRRQGTQYFGPGTRLLVL.

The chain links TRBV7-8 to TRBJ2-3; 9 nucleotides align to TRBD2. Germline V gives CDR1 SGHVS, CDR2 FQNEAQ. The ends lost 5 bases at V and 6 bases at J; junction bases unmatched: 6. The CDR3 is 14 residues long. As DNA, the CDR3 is TGTGCCAGCAGCCCTAGGACTAGCGAGGATACGCAGTATTTT. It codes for CASSPRTSEDTQYF.

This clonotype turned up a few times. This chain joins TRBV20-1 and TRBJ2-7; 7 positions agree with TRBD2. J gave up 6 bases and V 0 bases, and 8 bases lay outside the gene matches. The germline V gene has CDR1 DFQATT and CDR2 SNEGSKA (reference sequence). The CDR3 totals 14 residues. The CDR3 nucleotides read TGCAGTGCTAGAGACCGGACTAGAAAATCCGAGCAGTACTTC. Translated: CSARDRTRKSEQYF.

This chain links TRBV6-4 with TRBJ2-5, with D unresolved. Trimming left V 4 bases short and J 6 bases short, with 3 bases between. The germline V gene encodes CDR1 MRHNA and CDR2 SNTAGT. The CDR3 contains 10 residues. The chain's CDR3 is CASSGQTQYF. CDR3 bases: TGTGCCAGCAGTGGGCAGACCCAGTACTTC.

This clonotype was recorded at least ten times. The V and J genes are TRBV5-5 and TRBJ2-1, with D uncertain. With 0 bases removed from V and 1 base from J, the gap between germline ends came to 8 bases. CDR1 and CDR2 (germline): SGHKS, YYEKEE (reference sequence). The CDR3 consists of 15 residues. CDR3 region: CASSLGWDSYNEQFF. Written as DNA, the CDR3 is TGTGCCAGCAGCTTGGGTTGGGATTCCTACAATGAGCAGTTCTTC.

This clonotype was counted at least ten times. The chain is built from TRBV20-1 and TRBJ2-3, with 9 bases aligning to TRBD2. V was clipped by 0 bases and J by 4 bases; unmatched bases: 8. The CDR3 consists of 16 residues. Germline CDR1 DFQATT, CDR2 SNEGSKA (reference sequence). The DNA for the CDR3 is TGCAGTGCTAGAGACATAGCGGGGGCCCGCCCAGATACGCAGTATTTT. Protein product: CSARDIAGARPDTQYF.

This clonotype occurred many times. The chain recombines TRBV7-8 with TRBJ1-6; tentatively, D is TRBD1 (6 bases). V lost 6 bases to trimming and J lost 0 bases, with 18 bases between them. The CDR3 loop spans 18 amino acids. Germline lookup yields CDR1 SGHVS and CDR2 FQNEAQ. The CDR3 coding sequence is TGTGCCAGCAGTCCACGGGGGGGCACGAGCTCCTATAATTCACCCCTCCACTTT. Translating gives CASSPRGGTSSYNSPLHF.

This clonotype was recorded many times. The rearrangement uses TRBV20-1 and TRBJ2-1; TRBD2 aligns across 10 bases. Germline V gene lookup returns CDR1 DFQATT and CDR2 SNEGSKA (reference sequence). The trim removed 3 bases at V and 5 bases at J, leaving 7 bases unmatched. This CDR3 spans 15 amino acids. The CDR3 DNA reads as TGCAGTGCTAGGAAAGGGCTAGCGGGAGACAATGAGCAGTTCTTC. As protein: CSARKGLAGDNEQFF.

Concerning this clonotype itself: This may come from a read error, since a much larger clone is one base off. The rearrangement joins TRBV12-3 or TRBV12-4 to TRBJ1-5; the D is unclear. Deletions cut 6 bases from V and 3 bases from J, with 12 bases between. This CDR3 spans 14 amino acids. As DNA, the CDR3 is TGTGCCAGCAGCCCGGACGGGGACAATCAGCCCCAGCATTTT. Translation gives CASSPDGDNQPQHF.

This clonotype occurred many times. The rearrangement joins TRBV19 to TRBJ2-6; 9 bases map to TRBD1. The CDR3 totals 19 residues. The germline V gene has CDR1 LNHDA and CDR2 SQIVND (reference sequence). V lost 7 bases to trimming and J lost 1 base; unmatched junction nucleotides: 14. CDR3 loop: CASTDPILDRGSGANVLTF. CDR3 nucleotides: TGTGCCAGTACCGACCCCATATTGGACAGGGGATCTGGGGCCAACGTCCTGACTTTC.

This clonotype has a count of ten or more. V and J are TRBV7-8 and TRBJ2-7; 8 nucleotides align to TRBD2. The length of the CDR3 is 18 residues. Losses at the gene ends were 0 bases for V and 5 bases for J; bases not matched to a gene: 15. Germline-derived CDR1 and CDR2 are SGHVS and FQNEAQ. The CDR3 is CASSLAQWPGGPANEQYF. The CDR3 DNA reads TGTGCCAGCAGCTTAGCGCAGTGGCCGGGAGGGCCGGCCAACGAGCAGTACTTC.